This is a list of T cell receptor beta chains from one sample in a study of human T cells and chemical hapten exposure. Using its own MiXCR run on the RACE reads, TCRdb lists one record per CDR3 protein. The sample comprises about 200,000 distinct CDR3 sequences, 20% to 25% of which are singletons, and roughly 2.4% rests with the top ten. This sample comprised whole blood, obtained in connection with sensitization to the hapten diphenylcyclopropenone (DPC). Receptors were obtained from a woman aged 40-49 years with alopecia areata. Some clones in this sample may be carry-over from other donors' samples. CDR3s include the opening cysteine and the closing phenylalanine or tryptophan. A D gene is named only where the DNA matches it firmly. Clone size, where shown, is once, few, many, or a class for clones that have expanded.

D	J	size	length	V	CDR3	DNA
.	TRBJ2-3	.	17	TRBV28	CASSLLPRGSRRDTQYF	TGTGCCAGCAGTCTACTCCCCCGGGGCTCACGCCGAGATACGCAGTATTTT
TRBD2	TRBJ2-5	.	13	TRBV7-2	CASSTGLVETQYF	TGTGCCAGCAGCACAGGACTAGTAGAGACCCAGTACTTC
.	TRBJ1-5	.	13	TRBV4-2	CASSQVTGQPQHF	TGTGCCAGCAGCCAAGTTACAGGGCAGCCCCAGCATTTT
.	TRBJ1-2	.	11	TRBV27	CASLGGDGYTF	TGTGCCAGCTTAGGGGGGGATGGCTACACCTTC
.	TRBJ2-1	.	15	TRBV5-1	CASSPQAQSYNEQFF	TGCGCCAGCAGCCCTCAGGCTCAATCCTACAATGAGCAGTTCTTC
TRBD2	TRBJ2-1	.	14	TRBV3-1	CASSQDPGLAGVRF	TGTGCCAGCAGCCAAGATCCTGGGCTAGCGGGAGTCCGTTTC
.	TRBJ1-5	many	13	TRBV29-1	CSVWAGGHQPQHF	TGCAGCGTTTGGGCGGGAGGACATCAGCCCCAGCATTTT
.	TRBJ2-2	.	15	TRBV9	CASSVVPGTSGELFF	TGTGCCAGCAGCGTAGTCCCGGGGACATCCGGGGAGCTGTTTTTT
TRBD2	TRBJ2-5	few	11	TRBV29-1	CSVEGGKTQYF	TGCAGCGTTGAGGGGGGGAAGACCCAGTACTTC
TRBD1	TRBJ1-2	.	15	TRBV12-3/TRBV12-4	CASSSDRTGGSGYTF	TGTGCCAGCAGTTCCGATAGGACAGGGGGCAGTGGCTACACCTTC